This paragraph covers one T cell receptor (beta chain) sequence. The PCR made use of 60 Vbeta and 13 Jbeta primers. Sequencing was performed with immunoSEQ multiplex PCR; in TCRdb, only in-frame clones are kept and a portion is missing. The top ten hold less than 3.5% of the sample, which has roughly 200,000 clones, approximately 84% seen once. The data stem from a study of cytomegalovirus exposure and HLA in healthy donors. The clonotype was recovered from a female donor in good health and CMV-seronegative. Sequencing used PBMCs.

The CDR3 DNA reads as TGCGCCAGCAGCTCTTATTCGGATACGCAGTATTTT. This gives the protein CASSSYSDTQYF. V is TRBV5-1 and J is TRBJ2-3; D gene unclear. V lost 3 bases to trimming and J lost 6 bases, with 8 bases between them. This CDR3 spans 12 amino acids. Germline V gene data show CDR1 as SGHRS and CDR2 as YFSETQ.